The 23 T cell receptor beta chains below come from one sample, sequenced in a study of T cell changes during pregnancy in multiple sclerosis. This table comes from immunoSEQ multiplex PCR, and its TCRdb copy is limited to in-frame clones, with some not included. Here the sample spans tens of thousands of clones, 88% being singletons. Sequencing used peripheral blood, obtained in the first trimester of pregnancy. These receptors came from a female donor in good health, enrolled as a control in a pregnancy study.

CDR3: CASSIDLGAAGNTIYF. DNA of the CDR3: TGTGCCAGTAGTATAGATCTAGGGGCAGCTGGAAACACCATATATTTT. The chain has TRBV19 and TRBJ1-3; possibly TRBD1 for D (5 bases). The germline CDR1 and CDR2 sequences are LNHDA and SQIVND (reference sequence). The CDR3 contains 16 residues. The V and J ends lost 0 bases and 2 bases respectively, with 11 bases between them.

The J gene is TRBJ2-1, the V gene TRBV9; D uncertain. Trimming left V 4 bases short and J 5 bases short, with 19 bases between. The CDR3 is 16 residues long. Germline CDR1 is SGDLS and CDR2 is YYNGEE. The CDR3 loop reads CASSSPGGPNNNEQFF. The CDR3 DNA reads TGTGCCAGCAGCTCCCCAGGTGGCCCGAATAACAATGAGCAGTTCTTC.

The DNA for the CDR3 is TGTGCCAGCAGCAAGGGACAATTTAGAGGCTACGAGCAGTACTTC. The encoded protein is CASSKGQFRGYEQYF. The genes are TRBV27 and TRBJ2-7, with D possibly being TRBD1 (6 bases). V lost 6 bases and J lost 3, with 18 bases in between. The CDR3 has 15 residues. CDR1 and CDR2 (germline): MNHEY, SMNVEV (reference sequence).

V usage is TRBV19 and J usage is TRBJ2-1; the D gene is possibly TRBD2 (5 bases). The CDR3 consists of 12 residues. Germline CDR1 and CDR2: LNHDA and SQIVND (reference sequence). V lost 7 bases, J lost 9 bases, and 13 bases lay in between. This CDR3 reads CASTETRGEQFF. The CDR3 coding sequence is TGTGCCAGTACTGAGACCCGGGGTGAGCAGTTCTTC. The complete variable domain, with remaining parts taken from reference TRBV19 and TRBJ2-1, reads DGGITQSPKYLFRKEGQNVTLSCEQNLNHDAMYWYRQDPGQGLRLIYYSQIVNDFQKGDIAEGYSVSREKKESFPLTVTSAQKNPTAFYLCASTETRGEQFFGPGTRLTVL.

J is TRBJ2-7 and V is TRBV9; D is perhaps TRBD1 (7 bases). Germline V CDR1 and CDR2: SGDLS, YYNGEE. The CDR3 has 17 residues. V lost 0 bases and J 2 bases, leaving 18 bases between the germline ends. CDR3 in amino acids: CASSVEVGGDRPYEQYF. The CDR3 DNA sequence: TGTGCCAGCAGCGTAGAGGTCGGCGGGGACAGACCCTACGAGCAGTACTTC.

The rearrangement joins TRBV11-3 to TRBJ2-5, with D possibly being TRBD1 (6 bases). This CDR3 region has 14 residues. Trimming removed 5 bases from V and 1 base from J, with 11 bases in between. Germline-derived CDR1 and CDR2 are SGHNT and YENEEA. CDR3 DNA sequence: TGTGCCAGCAGCCAAGGGGGTCTCCAAGAGACCCAGTACTTC. It translates to CASSQGGLQETQYF.

The rearrangement uses TRBV5-4 and TRBJ2-5; 8 bases are shared with TRBD2. Losses at the gene ends were 10 bases for V and 5 bases for J; bases not matched to a gene: 16. This CDR3 comprises 15 residues. Germline CDR1 SGHNT, CDR2 YYREEE (reference sequence). This CDR3 is CAAAEQSGSIETQYF. The CDR3 region has the DNA TGTGCCGCGGCAGAACAGAGCGGGAGTATCGAGACCCAGTACTTC.

The genes are TRBV19 and TRBJ1-1; D is unclear. The CDR3 covers 13 residues. CDR1 is LNHDA, CDR2 SQIVND, per germline (reference sequence). Trimming took off 6 bases at V and 6 bases at J, with 14 bases between the two ends. As DNA, the CDR3 is TGTGCCAGTAGCCGACTCGACGGTTCTGAAGCTTTCTTT. Translation gives CASSRLDGSEAFF.

Comment on this clone: One end of the junction varies from germline; a read error may be responsible. V is TRBV6-1 and J is TRBJ2-7; unclear D gene. There are 14 residues in the CDR3. Germline assignment: CDR1 MNHNS and CDR2 SASEGT. The CDR3: CASSETTVPNPRWF. The CDR3 DNA is TGTGCCAGCAGTGAAACCACAGTTCCCAACCCCCGATGGTTC.

V is TRBV6-4 and J is TRBJ2-2, with D uncertain. CDR1 and CDR2 from the germline V gene are MRHNA and SNTAGT. Trimming left V 5 bases short and J 1 base short, with 5 bases between. This CDR3 comprises 13 residues. CDR3 sequence: CASSPGNTGELFF. The CDR3 nucleotides are TGTGCCAGCAGTCCAGGGAACACCGGGGAGCTGTTTTTT.

V gene TRBV4-1 combines with J gene TRBJ2-3; TRBD1 agrees at 9 bases. Germline loops: CDR1 MGHRA, CDR2 YSYEKL. The CDR3 is made up of 15 amino acids. The V gene end was trimmed by 1 base and the J gene end by 4 bases; junction bases not matched to a gene: 3. The CDR3 region is CASSQGQGEADTQYF. The CDR3 bases are TGCGCCAGCAGCCAAGGACAGGGGGAAGCAGATACGCAGTATTTT.

This rearrangement joins TRBV5-5 to TRBJ1-1; 7 bases are a match to TRBD1. The CDR3 loop spans 13 amino acids. From germline, CDR1 is SGHKS and CDR2 YYEKEE (reference sequence). Trimming at V came to 4 bases and at J to 12 bases, leaving 12 bases not matched to a gene. This CDR3 reads CASSPGQALGTFF. The CDR3 DNA reads as TGTGCCAGCAGCCCCGGACAGGCCCTTGGGACTTTCTTT. The whole variable domain, remainder taken from reference TRBV5-5 and TRBJ1-1, is DAGVTQSPTHLIKTRGQQVTLRCSPISGHKSVSWYQQVLGQGPQFIFQYYEKEERGRGNFPDRFSARQFPNYSSELNVNALLLGDSALYLCASSPGQALGTFFGQGTRLTVV.

Only one count was recorded for this clone. The chain employs TRBV4-3 and TRBJ2-4; 7 nucleotides agree with TRBD2. This CDR3 is 17 amino acids long. Germline loops: CDR1 LGHNA, CDR2 YSLEER. Unmatched junction bases numbered 12, after V lost 1 base and J lost 6 bases. The CDR3 nucleotides read TGCGCCAGCAGCCAAGGATTGCCGGGGACGGGGGGAAACATTCAGTACTTC. Its translation is CASSQGLPGTGGNIQYF.

This chain joins TRBV7-9 and TRBJ1-6, with unresolved D. V lost 5 bases and J lost 2, with 13 bases in between. The CDR3 length is 16 residues. Germline V gene lookup returns CDR1 SEHNR and CDR2 FQNEAQ (reference sequence). The CDR3 is CASSAQSSPYNSPLHF. CDR3 sequence (DNA): TGTGCCAGCAGCGCACAGTCGAGCCCCTATAATTCACCCCTCCACTTT. The variable domain in full, with the rest retrieved from reference TRBV7-9 and TRBJ1-6, is DTGVSQNPRHKITKRGQNVTFRCDPISEHNRLYWYRQTLGQGPEFLTYFQNEAQLEKSRLLSDRFSAERPKGSFSTLEIQRTEQGDSAMYLCASSAQSSPYNSPLHFGNGTRLTVT.

The V call is TRBV4-3, the J call TRBJ2-3, with 12 bases fitting TRBD2. The germline gives CDR1 LGHNA, CDR2 YSLEER. The ends lost 1 base at V and 3 bases at J; junction bases unmatched: 5. This CDR3 region has 17 residues. This CDR3 is CASSQGLAGGPTDTQYF. Written as DNA, the CDR3 is TGCGCCAGCAGCCAAGGCCTAGCGGGGGGGCCAACAGATACGCAGTATTTT.

Points on this clone: This CDR3 is also generated by other DNA sequences in the sample. The DNA of the CDR3 is TGTGCCAGCAGTGATGGCGGGGGGTCGTACAATGAGCAGTTCTTC. The encoded protein is CASSDGGGSYNEQFF. The rearrangement uses TRBV6-4 and TRBJ2-1; 8 nucleotides align to TRBD2. The CDR3 spans 15 residues. Germline V CDR1 and CDR2: MRHNA, SNTAGT. The junction had 5 bases not matched to a gene; V was cut back by 3 bases and J by 4 bases.

DNA of the CDR3: TGTGCCAGCAGCCCAGGACAGGGGAGTTACTACGAGCAGTACTTC. It translates to CASSPGQGSYYEQYF. V and J are TRBV4-2 and TRBJ2-7, with TRBD1 matching over 9 bases. Germline V gene lookup returns CDR1 LGHNA and CDR2 YNFKEQ. The CDR3 consists of 15 residues. The V segment lost 4 bases and the J segment 3 bases; nucleotides outside the gene matches: 7.

V usage is TRBV29-1 and J usage is TRBJ2-7, with 8 bases aligning to TRBD2. Per the germline V gene, CDR1 is SQVTM and CDR2 is ANQGSEA. After removal of 7 bases from V and 2 bases from J, the junction contained 7 bases not matched to a gene. The CDR3 runs to 13 residues. CDR3 sequence (DNA): TGCAGCGCTGCCACCGGGAGGGCCTACGAGCAGTACTTC. This encodes CSAATGRAYEQYF.

The V call is TRBV19, the J call TRBJ2-2, with TRBD2 as a possible D gene (6 bases). Looked up from germline, CDR1 is LNHDA and CDR2 is SQIVND (reference sequence). The CDR3 spans 15 residues. With 0 bases removed from V and 9 bases from J, the gap between germline ends came to 14 bases. The CDR3 sequence: CASSIDRAAGRELFF. The CDR3 bases are TGTGCCAGTAGTATAGATCGGGCCGCGGGGAGGGAGCTGTTTTTT.

CDR3 sequence: CASSLGDRDGYTF. The CDR3 DNA reads TGTGCCAGCAGCTTGGGAGACAGGGATGGCTACACCTTC. This sequence joins TRBV5-6 and TRBJ1-2; 7 bases line up with TRBD1. After removal of 0 bases from V and 6 bases from J, the junction contained 2 bases not matched to a gene. This CDR3 region has 13 residues. CDR1 is SGHDT and CDR2 is YYEEEE in the germline V gene.

This chain connects TRBV28 to TRBJ2-1; TRBD1 aligns across 9 bases. Trimming removed 4 bases from V and 0 bases from J; junction bases left unmatched: 7. This CDR3 has 17 residues. In germline, CDR1 is MDHEN, CDR2 SYDVKM. The CDR3 spells CASSSFPGQGSYNEQFF. DNA for the CDR3: TGTGCCAGCAGTTCTTTTCCGGGACAGGGCTCCTACAATGAGCAGTTCTTC.

The chain uses TRBV5-8 and TRBJ1-5, with a tentative D call TRBD1 (6 bases). The CDR3 has 15 residues. CDR1 and CDR2 (germline): SGHTS, YDEGEE. Trimming left V 4 bases short and J 6 bases short, with 17 bases between. The CDR3: CASSLSRGASQPQHF. The DNA of the CDR3 is TGTGCCAGCAGCCTCTCTCGGGGGGCCTCTCAGCCCCAGCATTTT.

CDR3 DNA sequence: TGTGCCAGCAGCCCCTCCGGGACAGGGGGCCCCACAGATACGCAGTATTTT. Encoded protein: CASSPSGTGGPTDTQYF. This chain links TRBV5-4 with TRBJ2-3; 12 bases agree with TRBD1. The CDR3 runs 17 residues. With 4 bases clipped from V and 2 bases from J, the junction kept 8 bases outside the gene matches. Per germline, CDR1 SGHNT and CDR2 YYREEE (reference sequence).